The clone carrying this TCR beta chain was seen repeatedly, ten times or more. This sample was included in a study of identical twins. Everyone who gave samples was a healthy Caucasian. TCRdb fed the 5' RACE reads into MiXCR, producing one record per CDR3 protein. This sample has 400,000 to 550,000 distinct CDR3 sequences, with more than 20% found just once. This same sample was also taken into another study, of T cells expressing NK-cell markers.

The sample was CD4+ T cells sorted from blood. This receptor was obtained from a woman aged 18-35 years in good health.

The CDR3 here is CASSLKVDEQFF. CDR3 DNA sequence: TGTGCCAGCAGCCTTAAAGTGGATGAGCAGTTCTTC. This rearrangement joins TRBV12-3 or TRBV12-4 to TRBJ2-1; D gene uncertain. This CDR3 is 12 amino acids long. Trimming stripped 6 bases from V and 8 bases from J, with 11 bases between.